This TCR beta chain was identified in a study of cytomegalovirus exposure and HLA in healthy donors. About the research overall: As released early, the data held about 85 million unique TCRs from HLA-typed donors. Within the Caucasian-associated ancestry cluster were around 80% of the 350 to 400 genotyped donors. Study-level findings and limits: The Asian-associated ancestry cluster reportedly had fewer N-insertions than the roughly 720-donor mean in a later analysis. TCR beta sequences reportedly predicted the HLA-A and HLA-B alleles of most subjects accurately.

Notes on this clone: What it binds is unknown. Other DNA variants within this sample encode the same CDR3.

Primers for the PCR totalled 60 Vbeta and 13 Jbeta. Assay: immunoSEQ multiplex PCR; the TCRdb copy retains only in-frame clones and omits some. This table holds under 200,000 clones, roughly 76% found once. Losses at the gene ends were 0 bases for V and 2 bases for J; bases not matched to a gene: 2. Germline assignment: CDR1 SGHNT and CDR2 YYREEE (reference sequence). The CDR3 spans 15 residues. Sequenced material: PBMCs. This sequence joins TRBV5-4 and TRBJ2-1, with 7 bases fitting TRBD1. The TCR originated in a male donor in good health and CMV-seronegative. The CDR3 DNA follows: TGTGCCAGCAGCTTGGGACAGGGCGCCTACAATGAGCAGTTCTTC. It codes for CASSLGQGAYNEQFF.